This T cell receptor beta chain appears in the sequencing data of a study of OX40 agonist ivuxolimab in advanced cancers. Trimming removed 5 bases from V and 2 bases from J, with 13 bases in between. This CDR3 comprises 15 residues. CDR1 is SGHTA, CDR2 FQGTGA, per germline. Repertoires were generated with immunoSEQ multiplex PCR, while TCRdb's copy carries only in-frame clones and drops some. The data contain about 120,000 clones, just under 95% of them singletons. Study-wide points: At 0.1 to 3.0 mg/kg and by week 6, CD4+ and CD8+ T cells in the blood had expanded clonally.

On this clone: Its cognate antigen is unknown.

V usage is TRBV7-3 and J usage is TRBJ2-1; TRBD2 might be the D (5 bases). The source of this sequence is an adult with an advanced solid tumor such as melanoma, head and neck, liver or kidney cancer. Sequencing used CD4+ or CD8+ T cells sorted from blood, obtained in a trial of the OX40 agonist ivuxolimab. The CDR3 loop reads CASSPQVSAYNEQFF. In nucleotides, the CDR3 is TGTGCCAGCAGCCCCCAGGTTAGCGCCTACAATGAGCAGTTCTTC.